This T cell receptor (beta chain) is drawn from a study of T cells after yellow fever vaccination. Overall study results and limits: Re-detected after boosting: most primary clones, more than 95% of CD4 and roughly 88% of CD8. The CD4 compartment and the CD8 compartment contained a small share of clonotypes in common.

Concerning this clonotype itself: What it recognizes is unknown.

5'RACE template switching generated TCR cDNA, adding a universal primer site and UMIs. TCRdb independently ran MiXCR on the 5' RACE reads; one entry per CDR3 protein. Here the sample spans about 300,000 distinct CDR3 sequences, 8.7% being singletons. In germline, CDR1 is LGHDT, CDR2 YNNKEL (reference sequence). Germline trimming cut 2 bases from V and 0 bases from J; bases unmatched to any gene: 12. This CDR3 is 19 amino acids long. This sample comprised CD4+ T cells sorted from PBMCs, obtained 5 days after the yellow fever booster vaccination. V usage is TRBV3-1 and J usage is TRBJ2-1, with TRBD2 matching over 8 bases. The TCR sequence derives from a young man who received the YFV17D yellow fever vaccine. The CDR3 region is CASSQRAGGSPSSYNEQFF. CDR3 sequence (DNA): TGTGCCAGCAGCCAACGGGCGGGGGGAAGTCCGAGCTCCTACAATGAGCAGTTCTTC.